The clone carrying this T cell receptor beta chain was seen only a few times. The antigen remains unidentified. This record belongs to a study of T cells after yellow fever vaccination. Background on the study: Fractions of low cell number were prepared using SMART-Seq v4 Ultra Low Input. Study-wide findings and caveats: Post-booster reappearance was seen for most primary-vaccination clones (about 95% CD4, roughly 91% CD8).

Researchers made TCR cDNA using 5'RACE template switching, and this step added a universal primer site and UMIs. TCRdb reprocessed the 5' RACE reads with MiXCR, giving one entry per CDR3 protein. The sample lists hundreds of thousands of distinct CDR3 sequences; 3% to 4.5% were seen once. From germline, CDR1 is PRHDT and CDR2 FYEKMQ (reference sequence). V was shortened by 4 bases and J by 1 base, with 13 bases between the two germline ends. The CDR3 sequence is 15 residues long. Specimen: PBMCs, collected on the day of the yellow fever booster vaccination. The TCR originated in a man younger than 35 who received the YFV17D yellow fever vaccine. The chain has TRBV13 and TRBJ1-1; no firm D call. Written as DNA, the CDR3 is TGTGCCAGCAGCTCGACCGCGGACGGGAACACTGAAGCTTTCTTT. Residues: CASSSTADGNTEAFF.